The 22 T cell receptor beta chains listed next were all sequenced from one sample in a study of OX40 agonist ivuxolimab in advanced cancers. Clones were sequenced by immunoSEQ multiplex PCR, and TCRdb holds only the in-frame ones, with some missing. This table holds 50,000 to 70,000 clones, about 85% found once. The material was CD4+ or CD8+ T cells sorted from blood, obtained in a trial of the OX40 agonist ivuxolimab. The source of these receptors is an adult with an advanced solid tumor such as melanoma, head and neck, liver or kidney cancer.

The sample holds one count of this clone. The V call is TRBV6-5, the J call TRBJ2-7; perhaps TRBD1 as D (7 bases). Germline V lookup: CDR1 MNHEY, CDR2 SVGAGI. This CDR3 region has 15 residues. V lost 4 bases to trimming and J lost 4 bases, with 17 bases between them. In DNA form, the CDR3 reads TGTGCCAGCAGTTGGGGGGTCGGGACAGCTTACGAGCAGTACTTC. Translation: CASSWGVGTAYEQYF.

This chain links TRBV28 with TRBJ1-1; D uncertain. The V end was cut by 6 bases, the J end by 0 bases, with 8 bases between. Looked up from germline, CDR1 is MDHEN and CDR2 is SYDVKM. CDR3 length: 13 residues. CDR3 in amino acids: CASSRNMNTEAFF. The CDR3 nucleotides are TGTGCCAGCAGCCGCAACATGAACACTGAAGCTTTCTTT.

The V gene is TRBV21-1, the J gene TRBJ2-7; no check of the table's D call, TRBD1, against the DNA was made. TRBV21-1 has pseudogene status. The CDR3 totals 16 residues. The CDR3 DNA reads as TGTGCCAGCAGCAAAGCGCAACAGGAGAAGGAGTACGAGCAGTACTTC. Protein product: CASSKAQQEKEYEQYF.

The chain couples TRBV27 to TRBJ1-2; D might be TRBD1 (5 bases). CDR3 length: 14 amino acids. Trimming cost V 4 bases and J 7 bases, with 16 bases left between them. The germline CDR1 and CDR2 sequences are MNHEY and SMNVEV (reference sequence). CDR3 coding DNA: TGTGCCAGCAGTTCGGGACGGCATCGAGGTGGCTACACCTTC. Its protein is CASSSGRHRGGYTF.

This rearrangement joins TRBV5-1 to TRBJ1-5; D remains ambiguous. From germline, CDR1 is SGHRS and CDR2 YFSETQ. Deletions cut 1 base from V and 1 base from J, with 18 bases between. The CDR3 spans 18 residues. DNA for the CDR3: TGCGCCAGCAGCTTGAGCCCTGGTTTCAATTCAAGCAATCAGCCCCAGCATTTT. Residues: CASSLSPGFNSSNQPQHF.

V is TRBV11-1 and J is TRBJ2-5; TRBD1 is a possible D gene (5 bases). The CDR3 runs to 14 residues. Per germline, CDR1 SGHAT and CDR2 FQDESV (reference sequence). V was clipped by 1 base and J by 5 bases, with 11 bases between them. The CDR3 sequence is CASSLGAGMETQYF. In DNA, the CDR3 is TGTGCCAGCAGCTTAGGGGCAGGGATGGAGACCCAGTACTTC.

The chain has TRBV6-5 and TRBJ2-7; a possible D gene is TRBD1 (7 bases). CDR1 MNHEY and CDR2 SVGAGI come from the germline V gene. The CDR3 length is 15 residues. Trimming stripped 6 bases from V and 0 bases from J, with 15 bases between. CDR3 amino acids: CASSPRGESSYEQYF. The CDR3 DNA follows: TGTGCCAGCAGCCCCAGGGGGGAATCCTCCTACGAGCAGTACTTC.

Written as DNA, the CDR3 is TGCGCCAGCAGCCCCGGGACTAGCGGGAGGTTCACCTACGAGCAGTACTTC. It specifies CASSPGTSGRFTYEQYF. The rearrangement links TRBV5-1 to TRBJ2-7; 15 nucleotides agree with TRBD2. There are 17 residues in the CDR3. Looked up from germline, CDR1 is SGHRS and CDR2 is YFSETQ. The V gene end was trimmed by 4 bases and the J gene end by 2 bases; junction bases not matched to a gene: 7.

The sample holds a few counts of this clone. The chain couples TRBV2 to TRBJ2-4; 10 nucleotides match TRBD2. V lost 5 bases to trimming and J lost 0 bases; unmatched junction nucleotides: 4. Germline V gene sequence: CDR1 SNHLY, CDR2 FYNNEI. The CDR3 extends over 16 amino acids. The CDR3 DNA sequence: TGTGCCAGCAGTCCACTAGCGGGGCTAGCCAAAAACATTCAGTACTTC. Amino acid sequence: CASSPLAGLAKNIQYF.

CDR3 DNA: TGTGCCAGCAGCTCGGGAGGGGACATCTATGGCTACACCTTC. This encodes CASSSGGDIYGYTF. The genes are TRBV5-4 and TRBJ1-2, with D perhaps matching TRBD1 (6 bases). The V end lost 3 bases, the J end lost 4 bases, and 13 bases lay between the germline ends. Germline V gene data show CDR1 as SGHNT and CDR2 as YYREEE (reference sequence). The CDR3 consists of 14 residues.

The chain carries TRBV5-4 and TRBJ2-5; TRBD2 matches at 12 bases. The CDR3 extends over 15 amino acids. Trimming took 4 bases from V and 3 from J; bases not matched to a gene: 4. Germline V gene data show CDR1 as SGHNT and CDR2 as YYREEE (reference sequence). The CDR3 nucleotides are TGTGCCAGCAGCCCGTGGACTAGCGGGGAAGAGACCCAGTACTTC. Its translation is CASSPWTSGEETQYF.

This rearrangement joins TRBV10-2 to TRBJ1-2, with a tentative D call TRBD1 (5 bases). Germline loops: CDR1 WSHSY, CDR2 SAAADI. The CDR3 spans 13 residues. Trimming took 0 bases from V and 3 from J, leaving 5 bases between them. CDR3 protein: CASSESRDYGYTF. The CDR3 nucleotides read TGCGCCAGCAGTGAGTCCAGGGACTATGGCTACACCTTC.

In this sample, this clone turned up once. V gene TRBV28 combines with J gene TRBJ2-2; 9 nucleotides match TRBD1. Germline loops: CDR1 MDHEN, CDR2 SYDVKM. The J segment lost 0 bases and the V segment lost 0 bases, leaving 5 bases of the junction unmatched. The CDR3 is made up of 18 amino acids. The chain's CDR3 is CASSLWDRGSANTGELFF. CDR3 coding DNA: TGTGCCAGCAGTTTATGGGACAGGGGTTCGGCGAACACCGGGGAGCTGTTTTTT.

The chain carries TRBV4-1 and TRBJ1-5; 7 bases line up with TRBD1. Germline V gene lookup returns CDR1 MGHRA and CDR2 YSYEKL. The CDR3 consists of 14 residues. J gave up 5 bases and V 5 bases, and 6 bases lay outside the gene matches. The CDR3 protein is CASSNRDRDQPQHF. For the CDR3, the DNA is TGCGCCAGCAGCAACCGGGACAGAGATCAGCCCCAGCATTTT.

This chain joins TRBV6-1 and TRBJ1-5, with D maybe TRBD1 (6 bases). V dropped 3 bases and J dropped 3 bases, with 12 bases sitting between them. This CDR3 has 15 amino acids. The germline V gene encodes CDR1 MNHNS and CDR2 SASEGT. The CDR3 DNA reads TGTGCCAGCAGTGATAACAGGGATGTCAATCAGCCCCAGCATTTT. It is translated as CASSDNRDVNQPQHF.

Here the CDR3 DNA reads TGTGCCACCAGCAGATCACCGGACAGGGCGGATGGCTACACCTTC. It encodes CATSRSPDRADGYTF. The rearrangement uses TRBV15 and TRBJ1-2; 8 bases match TRBD1. CDR3 length: 15 amino acids. Trimming removed 2 bases from V and 6 bases from J; junction bases left unmatched: 8. The germline V gene has CDR1 LNHNV and CDR2 YYDKDF (reference sequence).

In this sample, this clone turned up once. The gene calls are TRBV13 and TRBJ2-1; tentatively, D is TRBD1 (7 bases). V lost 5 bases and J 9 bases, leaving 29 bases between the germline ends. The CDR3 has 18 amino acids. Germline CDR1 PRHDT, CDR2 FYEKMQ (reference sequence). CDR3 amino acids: CASSPRQGRTGAKGEQFF. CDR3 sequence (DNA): TGTGCCAGCAGCCCACGACAGGGACGGACGGGAGCAAAAGGTGAGCAGTTCTTC.

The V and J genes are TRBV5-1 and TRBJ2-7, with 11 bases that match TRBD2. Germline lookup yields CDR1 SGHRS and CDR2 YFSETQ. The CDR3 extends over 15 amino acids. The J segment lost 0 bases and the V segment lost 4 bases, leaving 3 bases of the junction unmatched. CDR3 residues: CASSGGTSGSYEQYF. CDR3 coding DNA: TGCGCCAGCAGCGGGGGGACTAGCGGCTCCTACGAGCAGTACTTC.

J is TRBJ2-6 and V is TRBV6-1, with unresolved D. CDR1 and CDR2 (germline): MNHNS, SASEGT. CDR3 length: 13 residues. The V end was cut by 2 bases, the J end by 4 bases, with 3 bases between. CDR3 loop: CASSESGANVLTF. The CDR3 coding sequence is TGTGCCAGCAGTGAATCGGGGGCCAACGTCCTGACTTTC.

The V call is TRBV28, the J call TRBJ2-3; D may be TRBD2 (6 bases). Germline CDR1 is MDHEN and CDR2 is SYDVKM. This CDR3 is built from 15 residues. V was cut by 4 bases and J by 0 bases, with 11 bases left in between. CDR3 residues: CASSSQRVSTDTQYF. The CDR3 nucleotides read TGTGCCAGCAGTTCGCAGCGGGTGAGCACAGATACGCAGTATTTT.

The CDR3 DNA reads TGTGCCAGCAGCTCCGGGACACCAAGTCCCTACAATGAGCAGTTCTTC. This translates into CASSSGTPSPYNEQFF. The V and J genes are TRBV5-4 and TRBJ2-1, with D tentatively TRBD1 (6 bases). The CDR3 runs to 16 residues. With 3 bases removed from V and 2 bases from J, the gap between germline ends came to 15 bases. The germline V gene encodes CDR1 SGHNT and CDR2 YYREEE (reference sequence).

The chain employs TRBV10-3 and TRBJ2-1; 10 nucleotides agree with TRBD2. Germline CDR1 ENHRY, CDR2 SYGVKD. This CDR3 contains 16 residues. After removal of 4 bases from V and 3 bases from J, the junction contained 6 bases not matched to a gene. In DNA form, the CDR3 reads TGTGCCATCAGTGGGGCTAGCGGGGGCCACTACAATGAGCAGTTCTTC. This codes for CAISGASGGHYNEQFF.